Each of the 27 T cell receptor beta chains below was sequenced from the same sample in a study of cytomegalovirus exposure and HLA in healthy donors. Libraries were prepared by immunoSEQ multiplex PCR; TCRdb keeps only in-frame clonotypes and omits some of them. The sample shows roughly 250,000 clones, approximately 83% of them seen only once. Sequences were obtained from PBMCs. The receptors were sampled from a woman aged 30 to 39 in good health and CMV-seropositive.

As DNA, the CDR3 is TGTGCCAGCAGTTCCGGACAGGGGAGGGTAAAACTGTTTTTT. It yields the protein CASSSGQGRVKLFF. This rearrangement joins TRBV6-5 to TRBJ1-4; TRBD1 matches 9 bases. The germline V gene has CDR1 MNHEY and CDR2 SVGAGI. The CDR3 totals 14 residues. The V gene end was trimmed by 4 bases and the J gene end by 10 bases; junction bases not matched to a gene: 7.

The chain has TRBV28 and TRBJ1-2; 11 bases agree with TRBD1. CDR3 length: 15 residues. Germline trimming cut 7 bases from V and 12 bases from J; bases unmatched to any gene: 16. Germline-derived CDR1 and CDR2 are MDHEN and SYDVKM. This chain's CDR3 is CASKRTGGSKETHTF. CDR3 nucleotide sequence: TGTGCCAGCAAACGGACAGGGGGCTCCAAAGAAACCCACACCTTC.

This chain joins TRBV5-1 and TRBJ2-1; 9 positions match TRBD1. The trim removed 0 bases at V and 6 bases at J, leaving 1 base unmatched. The CDR3 loop spans 14 amino acids. CDR1 and CDR2 from the germline V gene are SGHRS and YFSETQ. Here the CDR3 DNA reads TGCGCCAGCAGCTTGGGGGGACAGGGCAATGAGCAGTTCTTC. Protein product: CASSLGGQGNEQFF.

This clone was seen a handful of times. This chain connects TRBV30 to TRBJ2-1; D is possibly TRBD2 (6 bases). The V gene lost 2 bases and the J gene lost 8 bases, with 13 bases spanning the gap. From germline, CDR1 is GTSNPN and CDR2 SVGIG (reference sequence). The CDR3 has 13 amino acids. The CDR3 region has the DNA TGTGCCTGGAGTCCGGGGGTCGGGGATGAGCAGTTCTTC. Translated: CAWSPGVGDEQFF.

The chain employs TRBV5-5 and TRBJ1-5, with D maybe TRBD1 (5 bases). Looked up from germline, CDR1 is SGHKS and CDR2 is YYEKEE (reference sequence). Trimming took 4 bases from V and 8 from J, leaving 13 bases between them. This CDR3 is 13 amino acids long. CDR3 sequence reads: CASSPGPGEPQHF. The CDR3 bases are TGTGCCAGCAGCCCGGGGCCGGGGGAGCCCCAGCATTTT.

The rearrangement links TRBV27 to TRBJ2-7; 9 nucleotides align to TRBD2. V was pared by 6 bases and J by 7 bases, with 13 bases of the junction left unmatched. The CDR3 covers 15 residues. Germline CDR1 and CDR2: MNHEY and SMNVEV (reference sequence). The CDR3 DNA is TGTGCCAGCAGCCGAATAGCGGGAGTGGCGAGGGAGCAGTACTTC. Its protein product is CASSRIAGVAREQYF.

The CDR3 loop is CASSLTEVAFTDTQYF. The CDR3 DNA reads as TGTGCCAGCAGTTTGACTGAGGTAGCCTTCACAGATACGCAGTATTTT. This rearrangement joins TRBV27 to TRBJ2-3; D is ambiguous. There are 16 residues in the CDR3. Germline CDR1 and CDR2: MNHEY and SMNVEV (reference sequence). V shed 3 bases and J shed 2 bases, with 15 bases lying between them.

This clone is a singleton in its sample. The chain has TRBV29-1 and TRBJ2-7; weak D call: TRBD2 (7 bases). V gave up 5 bases and J gave up 3 bases, with 14 bases separating them. The CDR3 has 13 amino acids. Looked up from germline, CDR1 is SQVTM and CDR2 is ANQGSEA. The CDR3 bases are TGCAGCGTTATTGGGGGGGCCCTCTACGAGCAGTACTTC. Its protein product is CSVIGGALYEQYF.

V gene TRBV19 combines with J gene TRBJ2-1, with a tentative D call TRBD2 (6 bases). V shed 11 bases and J shed 6 bases, with 20 bases lying between them. Germline CDR1 LNHDA, CDR2 SQIVND (reference sequence). This CDR3 is 14 amino acids long. Written as DNA, the CDR3 is TGTGCCGTCGGCCGCCGGGGGAAACCCAATGAGCAGTTCTTC. This sequence encodes CAVGRRGKPNEQFF.

Only one count was recorded for this clone. J is TRBJ2-1 and V is TRBV19, with D tentatively TRBD2 (6 bases). CDR1 is LNHDA and CDR2 is SQIVND in the germline V gene (reference sequence). The length of the CDR3 is 12 residues. V lost 10 bases, J lost 8 bases, and 15 bases lay in between. CDR3 sequence reads: CATISQRDEQFF. CDR3 DNA: TGTGCCACGATCTCACAGCGGGATGAGCAGTTCTTC.

The chain combines TRBV6-5 with TRBJ1-2, with TRBD1 as a possible D gene (5 bases). This CDR3 has 16 residues. V was trimmed by 0 bases and J by 6 bases, leaving 17 bases between them. Germline V gene sequence: CDR1 MNHEY, CDR2 SVGAGI. Here the CDR3 reads CASSYSVMTAENGYTF. CDR3 in DNA: TGTGCCAGCAGTTACTCCGTAATGACAGCCGAGAATGGCTACACCTTC.

The V gene is TRBV5-1, the J gene TRBJ2-5; no clear D gene. V dropped 4 bases and J dropped 2 bases, with 12 bases sitting between them. Germline V lookup: CDR1 SGHRS, CDR2 YFSETQ. The CDR3 is made up of 14 amino acids. In DNA form, the CDR3 reads TGCGCCAGCAGCCAAAACGACTTGCAAGAGACCCAGTACTTC. It yields the protein CASSQNDLQETQYF.

The V gene is TRBV7-8, the J gene TRBJ2-7; D ambiguous. The CDR3 covers 16 residues. CDR1 and CDR2 from the germline V gene are SGHVS and FQNEAQ. With 2 bases removed from V and 0 bases from J, the gap between germline ends came to 14 bases. The CDR3 region is CASSLWSGVGSYEQYF. The CDR3 DNA follows: TGTGCCAGCAGCTTATGGTCGGGTGTTGGCTCCTACGAGCAGTACTTC.

The chain employs TRBV4-2 and TRBJ2-3; TRBD1 agrees at 7 bases. Losses at the gene ends were 0 bases for V and 11 bases for J; bases not matched to a gene: 2. The germline V gene encodes CDR1 LGHNA and CDR2 YNFKEQ. The CDR3 contains 12 residues. The CDR3 nucleotides read TGTGCCAGCAGCCAAGATCGGGACAGGCAGTATTTT. This codes for CASSQDRDRQYF.

The chain links TRBV10-3 to TRBJ2-2; 9 bases map to TRBD2. CDR3 length equals 15 residues. V trimming: 10 bases; J trimming: 2 bases; junction bases outside the gene matches: 8. In germline, CDR1 is ENHRY, CDR2 SYGVKD. The CDR3 sequence: CATQGREGNTGELFF. CDR3 nucleotides: TGTGCCACCCAAGGGCGGGAGGGAAACACCGGGGAGCTGTTTTTT.

CDR3 DNA: TGTGCCGCCGGCGGACAGATCAATGAGCAGTTCTTC. This codes for CAAGGQINEQFF. This chain joins TRBV10-3 and TRBJ2-1; a weak D match, TRBD1 (6 bases). The ends were cut back, 11 bases at V and 6 bases at J, with 14 bases in the middle. Germline V gene data show CDR1 as ENHRY and CDR2 as SYGVKD. The CDR3 runs to 12 residues.

This sequence joins TRBV27 and TRBJ1-5; D perhaps matches TRBD1 (5 bases). Germline-derived CDR1 and CDR2 are MNHEY and SMNVEV (reference sequence). The CDR3 is 14 amino acids. Trimming left V 6 bases short and J 0 bases short, with 9 bases between. CDR3 amino acids: CASRTVYSNQPQHF. The CDR3 nucleotides read TGTGCCAGCAGGACAGTCTATAGCAATCAGCCCCAGCATTTT.

The rearrangement uses TRBV7-9 and TRBJ2-1, with 8 positions matching TRBD2. This CDR3 has 16 amino acids. J gave up 4 bases and V 2 bases, and 7 bases lay outside the gene matches. Germline assignment: CDR1 SEHNR and CDR2 FQNEAQ (reference sequence). In nucleotides, the CDR3 is TGTGCCAGCAGCTTACCCGGGGGGGAGATATACAATGAGCAGTTCTTC. Encoded protein: CASSLPGGEIYNEQFF.

The chain joins TRBV30 to TRBJ2-7; maybe TRBD1 (6 bases). Trimming removed 1 base from V and 4 bases from J, with 11 bases in between. The CDR3 is made up of 13 amino acids. CDR1 and CDR2 from the germline V gene are GTSNPN and SVGIG (reference sequence). The CDR3 DNA is TGTGCCTGGAGTGAAAGGACAGCGTACGAGCAGTACTTC. It yields the protein CAWSERTAYEQYF. Full variable domain (outside the CDR3, taken from reference TRBV30 and TRBJ2-7): SQTIHQWPATLVQPVGSPLSLECTVEGTSNPNLYWYRQAAGRGLQLLFYSVGIGQISSEVPQNLSASRPQDRQFILSSKKLLLSDSGFYLCAWSERTAYEQYFGPGTRLTVT.

The chain is built from TRBV5-4 and TRBJ2-3; TRBD1 is a possible D gene (6 bases). V dropped 4 bases and J dropped 2 bases, with 17 bases sitting between them. Germline lookup yields CDR1 SGHNT and CDR2 YYREEE (reference sequence). There are 16 residues in the CDR3. The CDR3 nucleotides read TGTGCCAGCAGCGGCAACACAGGGCCCACCACAGATACGCAGTATTTT. Amino acid sequence: CASSGNTGPTTDTQYF.

The gene calls are TRBV11-2 and TRBJ1-1, with TRBD1 as a possible D gene (6 bases). CDR1 is SGHAT and CDR2 is FQNNGV in the germline V gene. The germline V and J ends were trimmed by 1 base and 8 bases, with 20 bases remaining between them. The CDR3 has 16 amino acids. The CDR3 is CASSLVYTGGEGEAFF. The CDR3 DNA sequence: TGTGCCAGCAGCTTAGTATATACGGGGGGCGAGGGGGAAGCTTTCTTT.

The chain couples TRBV6-4 to TRBJ1-2; 8 positions match TRBD1. There are 16 residues in the CDR3. Germline trimming cut 0 bases from V and 6 bases from J; bases unmatched to any gene: 9. Germline CDR1 reads MRHNA; CDR2 reads SNTAGT. This CDR3 reads CASSDSSQGAWDGYTF. As DNA, the CDR3 is TGTGCCAGCAGTGACTCCTCTCAGGGGGCTTGGGATGGCTACACCTTC.

The genes are TRBV13 and TRBJ2-1; 9 bases agree with TRBD2. CDR1 and CDR2 from the germline V gene are PRHDT and FYEKMQ (reference sequence). Trimming took 5 bases from V and 0 from J; bases not matched to a gene: 23. The CDR3 spans 22 residues. CDR3: CASSQEISEGPSGESSYNEQFF. CDR3 nucleotides: TGTGCCAGCAGCCAAGAGATTAGCGAGGGGCCTAGCGGGGAGAGCTCCTACAATGAGCAGTTCTTC.

The count of this clone is one. The genes are TRBV10-3 and TRBJ2-5; TRBD1 might be the D (6 bases). This CDR3 comprises 15 residues. Looked up from germline, CDR1 is ENHRY and CDR2 is SYGVKD. Trimming shortened V by 2 bases and J by 4 bases, and 14 bases separated the two germline ends. The CDR3 region has the DNA TGTGCCATCAGTGAGCCGACAGGAATTGGAGAGACCCAGTACTTC. Encoded protein: CAISEPTGIGETQYF.

V is TRBV21-1 and J is TRBJ2-7; TRBD1, the table's D call, was not compared with the DNA. TRBV21-1 is deemed a pseudogene. This CDR3 comprises 15 residues. CDR3 in DNA: TGTGCCAGCAGCAAAGGAGGAAACAGGGCCAGCGAGCAGTACTTC. This translates into CASSKGGNRASEQYF.

The gene calls are TRBV15 and TRBJ2-1; 12 bases are a match to TRBD2. The J segment lost 0 bases and the V segment lost 1 base, leaving 1 base of the junction unmatched. CDR1 and CDR2 (germline): LNHNV, YYDKDF (reference sequence). There are 17 residues in the CDR3. CDR3 nucleotides: TGTGCCACCAGCAGAGTGACTAGCGGGAGCTCCTACAATGAGCAGTTCTTC. It codes for CATSRVTSGSSYNEQFF.

The chain combines TRBV11-2 with TRBJ2-7; D uncertain. The CDR3 is made up of 12 amino acids. The germline V gene has CDR1 SGHAT and CDR2 FQNNGV. The V end lost 0 bases, the J end lost 6 bases, and 6 bases lay between the germline ends. This chain's CDR3 is CASSLDRREQYF. In DNA form, the CDR3 reads TGTGCCAGCAGCTTAGATCGTCGCGAGCAGTACTTC.